This T cell receptor beta chain was obtained from a study of monozygotic twins with inflammatory bowel disease. The germline CDR1 and CDR2 sequences are DFQATT and SNEGSKA (reference sequence). This CDR3 contains 16 residues. Reprocessing the 5' RACE reads, TCRdb reports a single entry for every CDR3 protein and omits DNA. The repertoire table contains 350,000 to 400,000 distinct CDR3 sequences. What was sequenced was blood. The J gene is TRBJ2-1, the V gene TRBV20-1; TCRdb outputs TRBD2, but without DNA this stays unchecked. The clonotype originates from a human donor with ulcerative colitis or Crohn's disease, or a healthy co-twin of an affected twin (not recorded which). The CDR3 loop reads CSASHLREFMSSEQFF.